Each of the 27 T cell receptor beta chains below was sequenced from the same sample in a study of cytomegalovirus exposure and HLA in healthy donors. Both 60 Vbeta primers and 13 Jbeta primers went into the PCR. TCRdb's copy holds only in-frame clones and misses some; the assay was immunoSEQ multiplex PCR. The table records 150,000 to 200,000 clones, 65% to 90% of them present only once. The sequenced sample was PBMCs. Every receptor here comes from a male donor in good health and CMV-seronegative.

This chain connects TRBV5-1 to TRBJ2-1; D is possibly TRBD2 (5 bases). Trimming pared 0 bases from V and 6 bases from J, leaving 22 bases between. The length of the CDR3 is 18 residues. Germline CDR1 reads SGHRS; CDR2 reads YFSETQ. The CDR3 DNA sequence: TGCGCCAGCAGCTTGGTACCTACTAGGCGGGCTTTCGGCAATGAGCAGTTCTTC. This gives the protein CASSLVPTRRAFGNEQFF.

The chain links TRBV13 to TRBJ1-1, with TRBD1 matching 7 bases. In germline, CDR1 is PRHDT, CDR2 FYEKMQ (reference sequence). J gave up 1 base and V 1 base, and 9 bases lay outside the gene matches. The CDR3 covers 17 residues. This CDR3 is CASSLEGAGPKNTEAFF. The CDR3 DNA reads TGTGCCAGCAGCTTAGAGGGGGCAGGTCCTAAGAACACTGAAGCTTTCTTT.

In this sample, this clone turned up once. The chain links TRBV27 to TRBJ1-5; 8 bases are a match to TRBD1. With 6 bases clipped from V and 2 bases from J, the junction kept 6 bases outside the gene matches. The CDR3 totals 15 residues. Germline lookup yields CDR1 MNHEY and CDR2 SMNVEV (reference sequence). Here the CDR3 reads CASRKDRGGNQPQHF. The CDR3 nucleotides read TGTGCCAGCAGAAAAGACAGGGGTGGCAATCAGCCCCAGCATTTT.

The chain couples TRBV7-2 to TRBJ1-2; 7 bases map to TRBD1. V gave up 3 bases and J gave up 4 bases; unmatched junction bases: 2. The CDR3 has 13 amino acids. The germline gives CDR1 SGHTA, CDR2 FQGNSA. CDR3 nucleotide sequence: TGTGCCAGCAGCTTCCGGGACAGCTATGGCTACACCTTC. It translates to CASSFRDSYGYTF.

On this clone: Other DNA variants within this sample encode the same CDR3. This chain links TRBV10-3 with TRBJ1-1; 9 positions match TRBD1. The CDR3 runs 17 residues. Looked up from germline, CDR1 is ENHRY and CDR2 is SYGVKD. Trimming cost V 3 bases and J 0 bases; bases outside gene matches: 8. The CDR3 spells CAISDPGQGYMNTEAFF. The DNA of the CDR3 is TGTGCCATCAGTGACCCGGGACAGGGTTACATGAACACTGAAGCTTTCTTT.

This clone was seen more than once but under ten times. The V gene is TRBV10-3, the J gene TRBJ2-5; a possible D gene is TRBD1 (6 bases). The V and J ends lost 8 bases and 3 bases respectively, with 13 bases between them. The CDR3 is made up of 13 amino acids. Germline V CDR1 and CDR2: ENHRY, SYGVKD. CDR3 in DNA: TGTGCCATCCAAGGACAGAAGGAAGAGACCCAGTACTTC. Amino acids: CAIQGQKEETQYF.

The rearrangement links TRBV4-2 to TRBJ1-2; D gene uncertain. The CDR3 is 12 residues long. Per the germline V gene, CDR1 is LGHNA and CDR2 is YNFKEQ. The ends were cut back, 0 bases at V and 5 bases at J, with 4 bases in the middle. This CDR3 reads CASSQDIYGYTF. CDR3 nucleotides: TGTGCCAGCAGCCAAGATATTTATGGCTACACCTTC.

V gene TRBV5-5 combines with J gene TRBJ2-2; 8 positions match TRBD2. Trimming cost V 6 bases and J 1 base; bases outside gene matches: 11. The length of the CDR3 is 17 residues. The germline gives CDR1 SGHKS, CDR2 YYEKEE (reference sequence). The CDR3 loop is CASTLKAGAVNTGELFF. The DNA of the CDR3 is TGTGCCAGCACCCTTAAAGCGGGGGCCGTGAACACCGGGGAGCTGTTTTTT.

The rearrangement joins TRBV7-6 to TRBJ2-3, with D possibly TRBD2 on 6 matching bases. CDR1 is SGHVS and CDR2 is FNYEAQ in the germline V gene. The CDR3 has 13 amino acids. V was clipped by 6 bases and J by 2 bases, with 9 bases between them. This chain's CDR3 is CASRPDYTDTQYF. The CDR3 DNA sequence: TGTGCCAGCAGGCCGGACTACACAGATACGCAGTATTTT.

The J gene is TRBJ2-3, the V gene TRBV30, with 10 bases aligning to TRBD1. The V and J ends lost 1 base and 5 bases, in that order; junction bases with no gene match: 9. The V gene's germline CDR1 is GTSNPN and CDR2 SVGIG (reference sequence). The CDR3 is 16 amino acids. CDR3 region: CAWSGLTGGRGDTQYF. The CDR3 DNA follows: TGTGCCTGGAGTGGACTGACAGGGGGCAGAGGAGATACGCAGTATTTT. Complete variable domain (other parts from reference TRBV30 and TRBJ2-3): SQTIHQWPATLVQPVGSPLSLECTVEGTSNPNLYWYRQAAGRGLQLLFYSVGIGQISSEVPQNLSASRPQDRQFILSSKKLLLSDSGFYLCAWSGLTGGRGDTQYFGPGTRLTVL.

The V gene is TRBV7-8, the J gene TRBJ1-1; 10 bases are shared with TRBD1. The CDR3 contains 13 residues. With 5 bases clipped from V and 5 bases from J, the junction kept 2 bases outside the gene matches. Per the germline V gene, CDR1 is SGHVS and CDR2 is FQNEAQ. Written as DNA, the CDR3 is TGTGCCAGCAGCCGGACAGGGGGGACTGAAGCTTTCTTT. Protein: CASSRTGGTEAFF.

The V call is TRBV5-5, the J call TRBJ1-4; 9 bases line up with TRBD1. V lost 0 bases and J lost 7; bases outside the gene matches: 4. Germline V gene data show CDR1 as SGHKS and CDR2 as YYEKEE (reference sequence). This CDR3 is built from 15 residues. This chain's CDR3 is CASSLGGTGSEKLFF. The DNA of the CDR3 is TGTGCCAGCAGCTTGGGTGGGACAGGGAGTGAAAAACTGTTTTTT. The entire variable domain, with the rest obtained from reference TRBV5-5 and TRBJ1-4, is as follows: DAGVTQSPTHLIKTRGQQVTLRCSPISGHKSVSWYQQVLGQGPQFIFQYYEKEERGRGNFPDRFSARQFPNYSSELNVNALLLGDSALYLCASSLGGTGSEKLFFGSGTQLSVL.

J is TRBJ1-3 and V is TRBV7-2, with D possibly matching TRBD1 (6 bases). CDR3 size: 14 residues. V was pared by 5 bases and J by 2 bases, with 10 bases between. From germline, CDR1 is SGHTA and CDR2 FQGNSA. The CDR3 is CASSPGAPGNTIYF. Written as DNA, the CDR3 is TGTGCCAGCAGCCCAGGGGCACCTGGAAACACCATATATTTT.

The chain employs TRBV15 and TRBJ2-7, with a weak D call TRBD2 (5 bases). The CDR3 has 16 residues. Trimming took off 1 base at V and 5 bases at J, with 18 bases between the two ends. CDR1 is LNHNV and CDR2 is YYDKDF in the germline V gene (reference sequence). Here the CDR3 DNA reads TGTGCCACCAGCAGAGTGGGCGTCGGGGTTTACCACGAGCAGTACTTC. Residues: CATSRVGVGVYHEQYF.

The chain employs TRBV10-3 and TRBJ1-2; 7 bases are a match to TRBD1. The CDR3 has 14 residues. Germline lookup yields CDR1 ENHRY and CDR2 SYGVKD. Losses at the gene ends were 6 bases for V and 2 bases for J; bases not matched to a gene: 6. The CDR3 sequence is CAIREGALNYGYTF. In DNA form, the CDR3 reads TGTGCCATCAGGGAGGGGGCACTGAACTATGGCTACACCTTC.

The chain carries TRBV5-1 and TRBJ2-7, with TRBD1 matching over 12 bases. There are 15 residues in the CDR3. Germline assignment: CDR1 SGHRS and CDR2 YFSETQ. The ends lost 4 bases at V and 7 bases at J; junction bases unmatched: 9. The CDR3 loop is CASSASGTGGSEQYF. DNA for the CDR3: TGCGCCAGCAGCGCCTCCGGGACAGGGGGCTCGGAGCAGTACTTC.

This sequence joins TRBV30 and TRBJ2-4, with 9 positions matching TRBD2. After removal of 3 bases from V and 0 bases from J, the junction contained 0 bases not matched to a gene. The length of the CDR3 is 14 residues. The germline gives CDR1 GTSNPN, CDR2 SVGIG (reference sequence). CDR3 residues: CAWRTSGAKNIQYF. The CDR3 bases are TGTGCCTGGAGGACTAGCGGAGCCAAAAACATTCAGTACTTC.

CDR3 loop: CASSLVQLNTGELFF. The CDR3, as DNA: TGTGCCAGCAGCTTAGTACAGCTTAACACCGGGGAGCTGTTTTTT. This sequence joins TRBV7-8 and TRBJ2-2; D is undetermined. Trimming removed 1 base from V and 2 bases from J, with 8 bases in between. The V gene's germline CDR1 is SGHVS and CDR2 FQNEAQ. The CDR3 is made up of 15 amino acids.

The chain combines TRBV4-1 with TRBJ1-5, with D possibly matching TRBD1 (5 bases). Germline-derived CDR1 and CDR2 are MGHRA and YSYEKL. The CDR3 is 14 residues long. V was shortened by 0 bases and J by 11 bases, with 14 bases between the two germline ends. In DNA, the CDR3 is TGCGCCAGCAGCCAAGAATTGGACATGTCGGCCCAGCATTTT. Its protein is CASSQELDMSAQHF.

The V gene is TRBV6-6, the J gene TRBJ1-5; no clear D. Germline CDR1 and CDR2: MNHNY and SVGAGI (reference sequence). V gave up 6 bases and J gave up 4 bases, with 13 bases separating them. The CDR3 is made up of 14 amino acids. CDR3 sequence (DNA): TGTGCCAGCAGCCACGGAGGAGTGAATCAGCCCCAGCATTTT. Its translation: CASSHGGVNQPQHF.

The chain carries TRBV6-4 and TRBJ2-1, with D possibly being TRBD2 (5 bases). V was clipped by 4 bases and J by 0 bases, with 10 bases between them. Germline lookup yields CDR1 MRHNA and CDR2 SNTAGT. The CDR3 has 15 amino acids. CDR3 coding DNA: TGTGCCAGCAGTGCCAACAGCGGCTCCTACAATGAGCAGTTCTTC. Translated, it gives CASSANSGSYNEQFF.

The chain combines TRBV5-1 with TRBJ1-6, with 9 bases lining up with TRBD1. The germline CDR1 and CDR2 sequences are SGHRS and YFSETQ. Germline trimming cut 4 bases from V and 5 bases from J; bases unmatched to any gene: 7. There are 16 residues in the CDR3. The CDR3 DNA is TGCGCCAGCAGCATACAGGGGGCTTCGGATAATTCACCCCTCCACTTT. Amino acids: CASSIQGASDNSPLHF.

This clone was recorded once. The chain recombines TRBV23-1 with TRBJ2-7; 7 bases line up with TRBD2. TRBV23-1 has ORF status, its function being uncertain. The J segment lost 2 bases and the V segment lost 4 bases, leaving 8 bases of the junction unmatched. The CDR3 runs to 15 residues. CDR3 sequence: CASSPPGGGPYEQYF. The CDR3 DNA reads TGCGCCAGCAGTCCACCTGGGGGGGGTCCCTACGAGCAGTACTTC.

CDR3 bases: TGTGCCAGCTCCCGGACAGCTAATAGCAATCAGCCCCAGCATTTT. Encoded protein: CASSRTANSNQPQHF. The chain uses TRBV9 and TRBJ1-5; D perhaps matches TRBD1 (6 bases). This CDR3 contains 15 residues. Trimming pared 7 bases from V and 0 bases from J, leaving 14 bases between. CDR1 and CDR2 (germline): SGDLS, YYNGEE.

This clone showed up just once. The chain carries TRBV6-5 and TRBJ2-7, with TRBD1 matching over 8 bases. The CDR3 covers 14 residues. Germline V gene lookup returns CDR1 MNHEY and CDR2 SVGAGI. The V and J ends lost 4 bases and 3 bases, in that order; junction bases with no gene match: 5. This CDR3 is CASSSGTGYYEQYF. CDR3 nucleotide sequence: TGTGCCAGCAGTTCCGGGACAGGCTACTACGAGCAGTACTTC.

The chain carries TRBV11-3 and TRBJ2-2; 9 positions match TRBD1. There are 14 residues in the CDR3. From germline, CDR1 is SGHNT and CDR2 YENEEA. V shed 6 bases, J shed 7 bases, and the junction held 6 bases outside the gene matches. DNA for the CDR3: TGTGCCAGCAGAACGGGACAGGGTGTCGGGGAGCTGTTTTTT. This codes for CASRTGQGVGELFF. Together with reference TRBV11-3 and TRBJ2-2, the CDR3 gives the full variable domain: EAGVVQSPRYKIIEKKQPVAFWCNPISGHNTLYWYLQNLGQGPELLIRYENEEAVDDSQLPKDRFSAERLKGVDSTLKIQPAELGDSAVYLCASRTGQGVGELFFGEGSRLTVL.

J is TRBJ2-7 and V is TRBV18; 8 bases line up with TRBD1. The CDR3 totals 14 residues. Trimming removed 0 bases from V and 5 bases from J; junction bases left unmatched: 3. CDR1 is KGHSH, CDR2 LQKENI, per germline. This chain's CDR3 is CASSPPAGGDEQYF. CDR3 nucleotides: TGTGCCAGCTCACCACCGGCAGGGGGCGACGAGCAGTACTTC.